This T cell receptor (beta chain) was recorded in a study of blood T cell repertoires in COVID-19 (TCRdb year 2020). Describing the broader study: Samples covering the acute and convalescent phases of COVID-19 were provided by collaborators in the United States, Italy and Spain. The prospective study material was composed of cDNA or gDNA derived from T cells, B-cell-depleted T cells, or PBMCs. Subjects who had been exposed to COVID-19, were actively infected with it, or had recovered from it provided the deeply sampled blood TCRbeta repertoires that made up the dataset. The repertoires were released in a freely available public database meant as a resource for research on the immune response to SARS-CoV-2. The samples were drawn from the first 160 participants of the ongoing ImmuneRACE study and from some 1,300 subjects provided by 6 global collaborators. The sample metadata nearly always contained a de-identified subject ID, COVID-19 status, age in years and sex. Where available, HLA class I and class II types were taken from metadata supplied by the sample provider and were not determined by assay-based typing. What the research found in general, with its limitations: The quantity of clinical and demographic metadata differed by source and by participant and was supplied without curation.

Another Seattle source contributed samples from volunteer blood donors who had recovered from COVID-19. Whole blood was collected in K2EDTA tubes by collaborating institutions according to the institutions' own protocols. Collaborator samples were shipped for TCRbeta analysis as frozen whole blood, isolated PBMCs, or DNA extracted from either sample type. TCRbeta CDR3 regions were amplified from genomic DNA using the immunoSEQ Assay, a bias-controlled multiplex PCR. The source study handled its data this way. Within the assay, amplification of reference gene primers was used to estimate how many nucleated cells each sample contained. To quantify the absolute abundance of each unique TCRbeta CDR3 rearrangement, sequence reads were collapsed and filtered. For each sample, productive Simpson clonality was calculated as the square root of Simpson's diversity index across productive rearrangements. TCRdb took over this immuneACCESS table, retaining in-frame rearrangements with V and J assigned. Such tables are incomplete; in checked studies, under half of the missing clones stem from an unresolved V gene, and the remainder is unexplained. For V, J and clone size, that table is used; D and trimming come from the DNA. In all, the sample holds 230,000 or so clones, and around 83% of those were seen once. The top ten hold around 1.5% of the sample.

This clone was counted between two and nine times. Its antigen is not yet known. Within one base of it there is no much larger clone, and no base qualities were kept. CDR1 and CDR2 are read off the germline V gene as MNHEY and SVGAGI. The cysteine opens and the phenylalanine closes a CDR3 of 16 amino acids. The sequence is cut down to CDR3 DNA, 48 bases in frame from base 1. V loses 2 bases, J loses 7 bases, and the germline ends lie 15 bases apart. The chain is assembled from TRBV6-5 and TRBJ1-6; a confident D gene designation cannot be given. The sequence came from a woman between 35 and 50 years old who had recovered from COVID-19. The sequencing input was peripheral blood. The base sequence is TGTGCCAGCAGTTACAGCCTCGGGTTGTACAATTCACCCCTCCACTTT. Translated, this gives CASSYSLGLYNSPLHF.